Presented here are 30 T cell receptor beta chains from one specimen sequenced in a study of T-cell memory formation after mild COVID-19. TCRdb re-called the 5' RACE reads through MiXCR, storing one row per CDR3 protein. There are hundreds of thousands of distinct CDR3 sequences in the sample; 16% occur only once, and under 25% lies in the top ten. Sequenced material: PBMCs or a T cell subset sorted from them (not recorded which). The source is a man in his late teens or twenties who had mild COVID-19 (a few samples of this study predate the infection). Cell type and time point are not known.

This clonotype occurred a few times. The chain has TRBV30 and TRBJ1-3; D not resolved. CDR1 and CDR2 from the germline V gene are GTSNPN and SVGIG (reference sequence). The CDR3 contains 13 residues. V was trimmed by 0 bases and J by 4 bases, leaving 7 bases between them. This CDR3 is CAWSVLMGNTIYF. Written as DNA, the CDR3 is TGTGCCTGGAGTGTACTAATGGGAAACACCATATATTTT.

V and J are TRBV27 and TRBJ1-2; D remains ambiguous. This CDR3 has 14 residues. With 3 bases removed from V and 4 bases from J, the gap between germline ends came to 12 bases. The V gene's germline CDR1 is MNHEY and CDR2 SMNVEV (reference sequence). This CDR3 is CASSFGRSSYGYTF. CDR3 nucleotide sequence: TGTGCCAGCAGTTTCGGCAGGAGCTCCTATGGCTACACCTTC.

This chain joins TRBV6-5 and TRBJ2-7; possible D gene TRBD2, 6 bases. Trimming took off 0 bases at V and 5 bases at J, with 11 bases between the two ends. Germline CDR1 is MNHEY and CDR2 is SVGAGI. The CDR3 sequence is 14 residues long. The DNA for the CDR3 is TGTGCCAGCAGTTACTCGGGAGGTTCCGACGAGCAGTACTTC. The encoded protein is CASSYSGGSDEQYF.

This clonotype was seen ten or more times. The chain combines TRBV12-3 or TRBV12-4 with TRBJ2-2, with D perhaps matching TRBD2 (5 bases). This CDR3 has 17 amino acids. V shed 8 bases and J shed 0 bases, with 19 bases lying between them. In nucleotides, the CDR3 is TGTGCCAGCGGCACTTTAGGAGGCAACGCGAACACCGGGGAGCTGTTTTTT. This translates into CASGTLGGNANTGELFF.

J is TRBJ1-1 and V is TRBV20-1, with D possibly being TRBD1 (5 bases). From germline, CDR1 is DFQATT and CDR2 SNEGSKA (reference sequence). V was shortened by 1 base and J by 4 bases, with 16 bases between the two germline ends. The CDR3 consists of 15 residues. DNA of the CDR3: TGCAGTGCTAGAGCAGCTCGGGGACGTGCCACTGAAGCTTTCTTT. Its translation: CSARAARGRATEAFF.

This clonotype is medium-sized in the sample. The J gene is TRBJ1-1, the V gene TRBV7-2; D not certain. Trimming cost V 5 bases and J 4 bases, with 8 bases left between them. CDR1 and CDR2 (germline): SGHTA, FQGNSA. The CDR3 extends over 12 amino acids. The CDR3 here is CASSISSTEAFF. Here the CDR3 DNA reads TGTGCCAGCAGCATAAGTTCCACTGAAGCTTTCTTT.

The chain joins TRBV12-3 or TRBV12-4 to TRBJ2-2; D call uncertain. V lost 3 bases and J lost 2, with 10 bases in between. The CDR3 contains 15 residues. CDR3 amino acids: CASSFSARNTGELFF. CDR3 DNA sequence: TGTGCCAGCAGTTTCAGCGCCCGAAACACCGGGGAGCTGTTTTTT.

The chain links TRBV6-4 to TRBJ2-3, with unresolved D. Germline CDR1 and CDR2: MRHNA and SNTAGT. Trimming stripped 11 bases from V and 1 base from J, with 7 bases between. This CDR3 comprises 11 residues. The CDR3 loop is CAPPRTDTQYF. Written as DNA, the CDR3 is TGTGCCCCACCCCGCACAGATACGCAGTATTTT.

The rearrangement uses TRBV5-1 and TRBJ1-1, with D unresolved. Trimming pared 0 bases from V and 0 bases from J, leaving 12 bases between. Germline loops: CDR1 SGHRS, CDR2 YFSETQ. This CDR3 region has 16 residues. The CDR3 protein is CASSLVASLMNTEAFF. CDR3 nucleotide sequence: TGCGCCAGCAGCTTGGTGGCCAGCCTCATGAACACTGAAGCTTTCTTT.

CDR3 amino acids: CATRTGFGAFF. As DNA, the CDR3 is TGTGCCACCAGGACGGGTTTTGGAGCTTTCTTT. The chain couples TRBV24-1 to TRBJ1-1, with unresolved D. The CDR3 loop spans 11 amino acids. Germline V gene sequence: CDR1 KGHDR, CDR2 SFDVKD. With 7 bases removed from V and 10 bases from J, the gap between germline ends came to 12 bases.

This clonotype was detected a few times. For the CDR3, the DNA is TGTGCCAGCAGCTTGCCGGGGGGGAAAGAGACCCAGTACTTC. Amino acid sequence: CASSLPGGKETQYF. This chain links TRBV5-4 with TRBJ2-5; 8 nucleotides match TRBD2. V lost 1 base, J lost 3 bases, and 2 bases stayed unmatched. This CDR3 region has 14 residues. Germline lookup yields CDR1 SGHNT and CDR2 YYREEE (reference sequence).

There are a few counts of this clonotype. The CDR3 region has the DNA TGCAGTGCTAGCACCCCCGGGACGGCTGGAAACACCATATATTTT. It encodes CSASTPGTAGNTIYF. The V gene is TRBV20-1, the J gene TRBJ1-3; possibly TRBD1 for D (5 bases). This CDR3 has 15 residues. The V gene lost 3 bases and the J gene lost 2 bases, with 14 bases spanning the gap. Germline assignment: CDR1 DFQATT and CDR2 SNEGSKA (reference sequence).

The V call is TRBV10-1, the J call TRBJ2-7, with D tentatively TRBD1 (5 bases). This CDR3 has 14 amino acids. Germline V gives CDR1 WNHNN, CDR2 SYGVQD (reference sequence). V shed 2 bases and J shed 1 base, with 9 bases lying between them. The CDR3 DNA reads as TGCGCCAGCAGTGAGAGCCAGGGATCCTACGAGCAGTACTTC. Its translation: CASSESQGSYEQYF.

This clonotype showed up just a few times. J is TRBJ1-2 and V is TRBV4-3, with D possibly TRBD1 on 5 matching bases. V was pared by 1 base and J by 0 bases, with 9 bases between. Germline assignment: CDR1 LGHNA and CDR2 YSLEER. This CDR3 is built from 15 residues. CDR3 sequence (DNA): TGCGCCAGCAGCCAAGCAACAGGTCCTAACTATGGCTACACCTTC. Protein sequence: CASSQATGPNYGYTF.

The rearrangement links TRBV4-1 to TRBJ1-3; D not certain. Germline V CDR1 and CDR2: MGHRA, YSYEKL. CDR3 length equals 14 residues. Deletions cut 1 base from V and 3 bases from J, with 7 bases between. Written as DNA, the CDR3 is TGCGCCAGCAGCCAAGGCAGTGGTGGAAACACCATATATTTT. Translated: CASSQGSGGNTIYF.

This clonotype was counted a few times. The chain is built from TRBV20-1 and TRBJ1-1; 10 nucleotides match TRBD1. The germline CDR1 and CDR2 sequences are DFQATT and SNEGSKA (reference sequence). This CDR3 is built from 12 residues. Losses at the gene ends were 5 bases for V and 3 bases for J; bases not matched to a gene: 0. CDR3 sequence: CSAGQGDTEAFF. The CDR3 nucleotides read TGCAGTGCTGGACAGGGGGACACTGAAGCTTTCTTT.

This clonotype was seen only a few times. The chain joins TRBV28 to TRBJ2-7; 8 bases align to TRBD1. The V segment lost 8 bases and the J segment 0 bases; nucleotides outside the gene matches: 3. Germline loops: CDR1 MDHEN, CDR2 SYDVKM. There are 13 residues in the CDR3. CDR3 DNA sequence: TGTGCCAGCGGACAGGGCAGCTCCTACGAGCAGTACGTC. This sequence encodes CASGQGSSYEQYV.

This clonotype was counted between two and nine times. A much larger clone is a single base away; this may be a read error. The V gene is TRBV7-2, the J gene TRBJ2-7; 7 bases map to TRBD1. Trimming took 2 bases from V and 6 from J; bases not matched to a gene: 1. CDR1 SGHTA and CDR2 FQGNSA come from the germline V gene. The CDR3 loop spans 12 amino acids. CDR3 sequence reads: CASSLHRGEQYF. In nucleotides, the CDR3 is TGTGCCAGCAGCTTACACAGGGGCGAGCAGTACTTC. The variable domain in full, completed from reference TRBV7-2 and TRBJ2-7, reads GAGVSQSPSNKVTEKGKDVELRCDPISGHTALYWYRQSLGQGLEFLIYFQGNSAPDKSGLPSDRFSAERTGGSVSTLTIQRTQQEDSAVYLCASSLHRGEQYFGPGTRLTVT.

This clonotype was seen a few times. The chain recombines TRBV5-6 with TRBJ2-7, with D possibly being TRBD1 or TRBD2 (6 bases each). Trimming removed 0 bases from V and 3 bases from J, with 10 bases in between. Germline CDR1 reads SGHDT; CDR2 reads YYEEEE. The CDR3 runs 14 residues. CDR3 bases: TGTGCCAGCAGCTTGGGGGGGGCGGTCTACGAGCAGTACTTC. This translates into CASSLGGAVYEQYF. Complete variable domain (other parts from reference TRBV5-6 and TRBJ2-7): DAGVTQSPTHLIKTRGQQVTLRCSPKSGHDTVSWYQQALGQGPQFIFQYYEEEERQRGNFPDRFSGHQFPNYSSELNVNALLLGDSALYLCASSLGGAVYEQYFGPGTRLTVT.

J is TRBJ2-1 and V is TRBV20-1, with 13 bases that match TRBD2. J gave up 8 bases and V 6 bases, and 10 bases lay outside the gene matches. Germline CDR1 is DFQATT and CDR2 is SNEGSKA (reference sequence). The CDR3 covers 15 residues. CDR3 loop: CSAPDRTSGGDEQFF. The CDR3 bases are TGCAGTGCCCCAGATCGGACTAGCGGGGGAGATGAGCAGTTCTTC.

For the CDR3, the DNA is TGCGCCAGCAGCCAAGAACAGGAGGGGACCCAGTACTTC. Translation: CASSQEQEGTQYF. This chain uses TRBV4-3 with TRBJ2-5; tentatively, D is TRBD2 (6 bases). CDR3 length equals 13 residues. Germline lookup yields CDR1 LGHNA and CDR2 YSLEER. V lost 0 bases, J lost 7 bases, and 9 bases lay in between.

This clonotype was recorded at least ten times. The chain carries TRBV12-3 or TRBV12-4 and TRBJ2-5, with a possible D match to TRBD2 (6 bases). The CDR3 runs to 14 residues. V was cut by 3 bases and J by 5 bases, with 13 bases left in between. This CDR3 reads CASSLRGLQETQYF. CDR3 nucleotide sequence: TGTGCCAGCAGTTTGAGGGGACTCCAGGAGACCCAGTACTTC.

This clonotype has only a few counts. The V call is TRBV28, the J call TRBJ1-5, with D possibly being TRBD1 (6 bases). The CDR3 totals 14 residues. Per germline, CDR1 MDHEN and CDR2 SYDVKM. V was cut by 4 bases and J by 7 bases, with 14 bases left in between. The CDR3 sequence: CASSYRGTRQPQHF. In DNA, the CDR3 is TGTGCCAGCAGTTATAGGGGGACTAGGCAGCCCCAGCATTTT.

This clonotype was picked up a small number of times. The V call is TRBV7-3, the J call TRBJ2-3; 7 bases map to TRBD2. Germline V gives CDR1 SGHTA, CDR2 FQGTGA. The CDR3 is 14 residues long. V trimming: 5 bases; J trimming: 6 bases; junction bases outside the gene matches: 8. The CDR3, as DNA: TGTGCCAGCAGCACGACTAGCTCAGGGGATACGCAGTATTTT. Translation: CASSTTSSGDTQYF.

The chain employs TRBV27 and TRBJ1-6; D unresolved. CDR1 and CDR2 (germline): MNHEY, SMNVEV (reference sequence). The CDR3 has 13 residues. V was pared by 6 bases and J by 9 bases, with 12 bases between. CDR3: CASSEIGGSPLHF. CDR3 nucleotides: TGTGCCAGCAGCGAAATCGGCGGTTCACCCCTCCACTTT.

This rearrangement joins TRBV7-9 to TRBJ2-1; TRBD2 matches at 10 bases. CDR3 length equals 15 residues. The germline V gene encodes CDR1 SEHNR and CDR2 FQNEAQ (reference sequence). V was clipped by 5 bases and J by 8 bases; unmatched bases: 9. Here the CDR3 reads CASSVTSGAGDEQFF. For the CDR3, the DNA is TGTGCCAGCAGCGTCACTAGCGGGGCAGGAGATGAGCAGTTCTTC. Full variable domain (missing parts from reference TRBV7-9 and TRBJ2-1): DTGVSQNPRHKITKRGQNVTFRCDPISEHNRLYWYRQTLGQGPEFLTYFQNEAQLEKSRLLSDRFSAERPKGSFSTLEIQRTEQGDSAMYLCASSVTSGAGDEQFFGPGTRLTVL.

The CDR3 coding sequence is TGCGCCAGCAGCTGGGGCGGCCTCGAAGATTCACCCCTCCACTTT. It translates to CASSWGGLEDSPLHF. The chain combines TRBV5-1 with TRBJ1-6, with a weak D call TRBD1 (5 bases). Germline CDR1 is SGHRS and CDR2 is YFSETQ. V gave up 3 bases and J gave up 8 bases, with 15 bases separating them. The CDR3 extends over 15 amino acids.

For the CDR3, the DNA is TGTGCCAGCAGTCGCCTTGGCGAGGGGGCGCGGGGAAACACCATATATTTT. Translated: CASSRLGEGARGNTIYF. This chain uses TRBV12-3 or TRBV12-4 with TRBJ1-3, with 7 bases that match TRBD1. Trimming at V came to 5 bases and at J to 4 bases, leaving 14 bases not matched to a gene. This CDR3 comprises 17 residues.

In its sample, this clonotype was seen a few times. The gene calls are TRBV27 and TRBJ2-3, with 11 bases aligning to TRBD2. The V gene end was trimmed by 3 bases and the J gene end by 14 bases; junction bases not matched to a gene: 10. The CDR3 is 14 amino acids. Germline loops: CDR1 MNHEY, CDR2 SMNVEV (reference sequence). CDR3 DNA: TGTGCCAGCAGTTTCTCCCTAGCGGGGGGACCCCCGTATTTT. It yields the protein CASSFSLAGGPPYF.

This clonotype was detected many times. This chain uses TRBV28 with TRBJ2-7; tentative D call: TRBD1 (8 bases). The V and J ends lost 4 bases and 11 bases respectively, with 24 bases between them. The CDR3 runs 15 residues. Germline CDR1 MDHEN, CDR2 SYDVKM. CDR3 sequence (DNA): TGTGCCAGCAGTTCACCCGGACAGGGAGGGAGTGGGGAGTACTTC. Translated: CASSSPGQGGSGEYF.